This T cell receptor (beta chain) was observed in a study of blood T cell repertoires in COVID-19. V lost 5 bases to trimming and J lost 2 bases, with 9 bases between them. The CDR3 runs 13 residues. Produced via immunoSEQ multiplex PCR; TCRdb's table is partial and in-frame only. This repertoire shows 25,000 to 35,000 clones, around four fifths found once; its top ten account for approximately 7.8%. The TCR sequence derives from a woman in her 70s with active or convalescent COVID-19. The J gene is TRBJ2-5, the V gene TRBV12-3 or TRBV12-4, with a tentative D call TRBD1 (5 bases). Sequencing was carried out using peripheral blood. The CDR3 region has the DNA TGTGCCAGCAGTCGACAGTCTCAAGAGACCCAGTACTTC. Amino acid sequence: CASSRQSQETQYF.